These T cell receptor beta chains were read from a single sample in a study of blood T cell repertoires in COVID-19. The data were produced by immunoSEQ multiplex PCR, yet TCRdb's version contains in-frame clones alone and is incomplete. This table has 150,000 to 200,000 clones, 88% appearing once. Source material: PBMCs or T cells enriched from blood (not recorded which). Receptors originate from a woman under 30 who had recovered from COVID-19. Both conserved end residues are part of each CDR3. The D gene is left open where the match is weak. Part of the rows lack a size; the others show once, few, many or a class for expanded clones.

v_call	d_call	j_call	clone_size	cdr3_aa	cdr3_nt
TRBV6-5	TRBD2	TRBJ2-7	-	CASSSGTSLYEQYF	TGTGCCAGCAGTTCCGGGACTAGTCTCTACGAGCAGTACTTC
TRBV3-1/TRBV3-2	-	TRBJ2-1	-	CASSLTTSSNNEQFF	TGTGCCAGCAGCCTGACTACTTCGTCTAACAATGAGCAGTTCTTC
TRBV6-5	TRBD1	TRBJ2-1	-	CASRKDRGHYNEQFF	TGTGCCAGCAGGAAGGACAGGGGGCATTACAATGAGCAGTTCTTC
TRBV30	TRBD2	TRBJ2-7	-	CAVSGTSGRAIEQYF	TGTGCCGTATCCGGGACTAGCGGGAGGGCCATAGAGCAGTACTTC
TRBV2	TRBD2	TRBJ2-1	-	CASSPGTSSYNEQFF	TGTGCCAGCAGTCCCGGGACTAGCAGCTACAATGAGCAGTTCTTC
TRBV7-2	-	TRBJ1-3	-	CASSSRGRRNTIYF	TGTGCCAGCTCAAGCAGGGGAAGACGAAACACCATATATTTT
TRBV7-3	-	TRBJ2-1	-	CASSPDTNEQFF	TGTGCCAGCAGCCCAGACACCAATGAGCAGTTCTTC
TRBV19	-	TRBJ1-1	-	CASSFRRDTEAFF	TGTGCCAGTAGTTTTAGGAGAGACACTGAAGCTTTCTTT
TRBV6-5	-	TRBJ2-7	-	CASSYRGPGRAYEQYF	TGTGCCAGCAGTTACCGAGGGCCGGGTAGGGCCTACGAGCAGTACTTC
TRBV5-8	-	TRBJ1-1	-	CASSLHYRDTEAFF	TGTGCCAGCAGCTTGCATTACAGGGACACTGAAGCTTTCTTT
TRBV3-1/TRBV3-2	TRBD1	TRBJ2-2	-	CASSHPGQGGTGELFF	TGTGCCAGCAGCCACCCGGGACAGGGTGGCACCGGGGAGCTGTTTTTT
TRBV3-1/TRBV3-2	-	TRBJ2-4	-	CASSQEGETLNIQYF	TGTGCCAGCAGCCAAGAAGGAGAGACGTTAAACATTCAGTACTTC
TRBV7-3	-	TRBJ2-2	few	CASSFAGELFF	TGTGCCAGCAGCTTCGCCGGGGAGCTGTTTTTT
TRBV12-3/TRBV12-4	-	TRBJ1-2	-	CASAFEGSGYTF	TGTGCCAGCGCATTCGAGGGCTCTGGCTACACCTTC
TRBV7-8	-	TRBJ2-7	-	CASSSNRSFSYEQYF	TGTGCCAGCAGCTCAAACAGGTCATTCTCCTACGAGCAGTACTTC
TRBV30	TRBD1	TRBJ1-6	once	CAWDRGLAYNSPLHF	TGTGCCTGGGACAGGGGGCTCGCCTATAATTCACCCCTCCACTTT
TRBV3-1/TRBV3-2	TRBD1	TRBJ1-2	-	CASSDTGASYGYTF	TGTGCCAGCAGCGACACAGGGGCTAGCTATGGCTACACCTTC
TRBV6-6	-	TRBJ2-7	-	CASSYSGPLTYEQYF	TGTGCCAGCAGTTACTCGGGGCCGTTAACGTACGAGCAGTACTTC
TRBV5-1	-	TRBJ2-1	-	CASSLGVYNEQFF	TGCGCCAGCAGCTTGGGCGTATACAATGAGCAGTTCTTC
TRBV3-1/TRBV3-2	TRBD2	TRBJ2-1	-	CASSQDKGTSGRGWTYNEQFF	TGTGCCAGCAGCCAAGATAAGGGGACTAGCGGGAGAGGATGGACCTACAATGAGCAGTTCTTC
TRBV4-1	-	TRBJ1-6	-	CASRGLAGDSPLHF	TGCGCCAGCAGGGGTCTGGCCGGGGATTCACCCCTCCACTTT
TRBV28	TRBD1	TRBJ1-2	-	CASSLSGRGQGYTF	TGTGCCAGCAGTTTATCTGGCAGGGGGCAGGGCTACACCTTC
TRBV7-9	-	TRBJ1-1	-	CASSLVVNTEAFF	TGTGCCAGCAGCTTAGTAGTGAACACTGAAGCTTTCTTT
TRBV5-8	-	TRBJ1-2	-	CASTSDTGNYGYTF	TGTGCCAGCACCAGTGACACGGGGAACTATGGCTACACCTTC
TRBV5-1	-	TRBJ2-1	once	CASSLVAGHYNEQFF	TGCGCCAGCAGCTTGGTGGCGGGGCACTACAATGAGCAGTTCTTC
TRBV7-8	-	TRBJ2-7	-	CASSLVADGEQYF	TGTGCCAGCAGCTTAGTGGCGGATGGCGAGCAGTACTTC
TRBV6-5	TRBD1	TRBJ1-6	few	CASSSGQGNSPLHF	TGTGCCAGCAGTTCCGGACAGGGGAATTCACCCCTCCACTTT
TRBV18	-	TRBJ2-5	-	CASSPGRGPQETQYF	TGTGCCAGCTCACCCGGGCGGGGGCCCCAAGAGACCCAGTACTTC
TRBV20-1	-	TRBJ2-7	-	CSASFPSSYEQYF	TGCAGTGCTAGTTTTCCCAGTTCCTACGAGCAGTACTTC
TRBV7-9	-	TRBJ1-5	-	CASSLGSGGNSNQPQHF	TGTGCCAGCAGCTTAGGGTCGGGAGGGAATAGCAATCAGCCCCAGCATTTT
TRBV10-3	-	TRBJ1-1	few	CAISTGGVNTEAFF	TGTGCCATCAGCACCGGGGGGGTGAACACTGAAGCTTTCTTT
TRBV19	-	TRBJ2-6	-	CASAWGGASGANVLTF	TGTGCCAGCGCTTGGGGCGGTGCCTCTGGGGCCAACGTCCTGACTTTC
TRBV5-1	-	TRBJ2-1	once	CASSPSLAGNEQFF	TGCGCCAGCAGCCCCTCCCTCGCCGGGAATGAGCAGTTCTTC
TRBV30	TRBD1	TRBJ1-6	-	CAWSNGDREQGLGYNSPLHF	TGTGCCTGGAGTAACGGGGACAGGGAACAAGGTTTAGGCTATAATTCACCCCTCCACTTT
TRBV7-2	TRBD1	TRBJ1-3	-	CASRLGTGPFSGNTIYF	TGTGCCAGTAGACTAGGGACAGGACCCTTTTCTGGAAACACCATATATTTT
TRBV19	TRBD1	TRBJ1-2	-	CASSATGAYGYTF	TGTGCCAGTAGTGCTACAGGGGCCTATGGCTACACCTTC
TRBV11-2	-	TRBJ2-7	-	CASSSLTGSDEQYF	TGTGCCAGCAGCTCGCTTACAGGGTCAGACGAGCAGTACTTC
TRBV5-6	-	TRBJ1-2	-	CASSLERQTYGYTF	TGTGCCAGCAGCTTGGAACGACAAACTTATGGCTACACCTTC
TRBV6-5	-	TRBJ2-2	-	CASRDSLGGELFF	TGTGCCAGCAGGGACAGCCTGGGCGGGGAGCTGTTTTTT
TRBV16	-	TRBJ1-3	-	CASSQSRGGTGNTIYF	TGTGCCAGCAGCCAATCGCGGGGAGGAACTGGAAACACCATATATTTT
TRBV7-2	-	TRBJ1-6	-	CASSLGGLGGPGSPLHF	TGTGCCAGCAGCCTCGGGGGGCTCGGAGGCCCTGGGTCACCCCTCCACTTT
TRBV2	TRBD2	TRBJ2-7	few	CASSELAGLRGEQYF	TGTGCCAGCAGTGAACTAGCGGGACTCCGCGGGGAGCAGTACTTC
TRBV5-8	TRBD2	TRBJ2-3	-	CASSFAASGTVTDTQYF	TGTGCCAGCAGCTTCGCGGCTAGCGGGACGGTAACAGATACGCAGTATTTT